Following are 30 T cell receptor beta chains from one sample sequenced in a study of technical replicates of blood from several donors (dated by TCRdb to about 2017). Receptor libraries were prepared by the immunoSEQ multiplex PCR assay. Not all clones reach the TCRdb copy of this immuneACCESS table, which keeps in-frame sequences only. Checked studies attribute under half of the gap to unresolved V genes and leave the rest unexplained. Across this sample there are around 65,000 clones, with roughly 86% seen only once. More than 5% of the sample belongs to the ten largest clones. The sequenced sample consisted of PBMCs. Source of these receptors: a human donor in good health. Some clones in this sample may be carry-over from other donors' samples.

The chain recombines TRBV27 with TRBJ2-1, with TRBD2 identical over 8 bases. After removal of 2 bases from V and 7 bases from J, the junction contained 4 bases not matched to a gene. Germline assignment: CDR1 MNHEY and CDR2 SMNVEV (reference sequence). CDR3 length equals 14 residues. The CDR3 loop reads CASSLKRERNEQFF. In nucleotides, the CDR3 is TGTGCCAGCAGTTTAAAGCGGGAGAGGAATGAGCAGTTCTTC.

This chain uses TRBV4-1 with TRBJ1-1; the D gene is possibly TRBD1 (6 bases). From germline, CDR1 is MGHRA and CDR2 YSYEKL. The CDR3 runs to 15 residues. Trimming stripped 4 bases from V and 4 bases from J, with 16 bases between. The CDR3 sequence is CASSPGGGRFTEAFF. Written as DNA, the CDR3 is TGCGCCAGCAGCCCAGGCGGGGGCCGATTCACTGAAGCTTTCTTT.

This clone was found a few times. The V and J genes are TRBV11-3 and TRBJ2-3; TRBD2 matches at 9 bases. V shed 6 bases, J shed 3 bases, and the junction held 22 bases outside the gene matches. Germline loops: CDR1 SGHNT, CDR2 YENEEA. The CDR3 has 20 residues. The CDR3: CASRVQLQGGRAYVTDTQYF. In nucleotides, the CDR3 is TGTGCCAGCAGGGTTCAGCTGCAGGGCGGGAGGGCCTATGTAACAGATACGCAGTATTTT.

This clone is a singleton in its sample. The chain links TRBV6-5 to TRBJ2-4; 7 bases are shared with TRBD1. V was pared by 4 bases and J by 0 bases, with 6 bases of the junction left unmatched. The CDR3 loop spans 16 amino acids. The germline gives CDR1 MNHEY, CDR2 SVGAGI. The CDR3 spells CASSSSDRLAKNIQYF. CDR3 DNA sequence: TGTGCCAGCAGTTCCTCGGACAGGTTAGCCAAAAACATTCAGTACTTC.

V is TRBV7-3 and J is TRBJ2-2; D gene ambiguous. This CDR3 contains 15 residues. Germline V lookup: CDR1 SGHTA, CDR2 FQGTGA. V dropped 2 bases and J dropped 7 bases, with 14 bases sitting between them. Written as DNA, the CDR3 is TGTGCCAGCAGCTTATGGTCTCCCCCGGGCGGGGAGCTGTTTTTT. Encoded protein: CASSLWSPPGGELFF. Using reference TRBV7-3 and TRBJ2-2 for the parts outside the CDR3, the full variable domain is GAGVSQTPSNKVTEKGKYVELRCDPISGHTALYWYRQSLGQGPEFLIYFQGTGAADDSGLPNDRFFAVRPEGSVSTLKIQRTERGDSAVYLCASSLWSPPGGELFFGEGSRLTVL.

The table lists this clone with a count of one. J is TRBJ2-2 and V is TRBV2, with D tentatively TRBD2 (7 bases). V was cut by 7 bases and J by 4 bases, with 16 bases left in between. The CDR3 covers 15 residues. Germline loops: CDR1 SNHLY, CDR2 FYNNEI. This CDR3 is CASTKAGAITGELFF. DNA of the CDR3: TGTGCCAGCACCAAGGCGGGGGCAATCACCGGGGAGCTGTTTTTT.

For the CDR3, the DNA is TGTGCCAGCAGCCAAAAGCTCGACAGGGGTTATCAGCCCCAGCATTTT. Translated: CASSQKLDRGYQPQHF. The chain has TRBV4-2 and TRBJ1-5; TRBD1 matches at 8 bases. From germline, CDR1 is LGHNA and CDR2 YNFKEQ. The CDR3 spans 16 residues. V lost 2 bases and J lost 5; bases outside the gene matches: 8.

The chain uses TRBV4-2 and TRBJ2-1; D ambiguous. CDR1 is LGHNA, CDR2 YNFKEQ, per germline. V was shortened by 4 bases and J by 3 bases, with 13 bases between the two germline ends. The CDR3 runs to 15 residues. The CDR3 is CASSPSLRFYNEQFF. CDR3 bases: TGTGCCAGCAGCCCAAGTTTGCGATTCTACAATGAGCAGTTCTTC.

This clone was picked up a small number of times. The rearrangement joins TRBV2 to TRBJ2-7; 9 positions agree with TRBD2. The CDR3 is 15 amino acids. The ends lost 2 bases at V and 5 bases at J; junction bases unmatched: 7. Germline CDR1 SNHLY, CDR2 FYNNEI. CDR3 loop: CASSELGLAPDEQYF. As DNA, the CDR3 is TGTGCCAGCAGTGAATTGGGACTAGCCCCCGACGAGCAGTACTTC.

The chain recombines TRBV5-5 with TRBJ1-5; D is unresolved. The germline V gene encodes CDR1 SGHKS and CDR2 YYEKEE (reference sequence). The CDR3 is 12 amino acids. V lost 7 bases and J lost 6, with 11 bases in between. CDR3: CASPFVCQPQHF. CDR3 coding DNA: TGTGCCAGCCCGTTCGTTTGTCAGCCCCAGCATTTT.

The rearrangement uses TRBV6-6 and TRBJ1-4, with unresolved D. Germline loops: CDR1 MNHNY, CDR2 SVGAGI (reference sequence). V lost 7 bases and J 4 bases, leaving 10 bases between the germline ends. This CDR3 comprises 13 residues. CDR3 amino acids: CASTGVDNEKLFF. In DNA form, the CDR3 reads TGTGCCAGCACCGGGGTGGATAATGAAAAACTGTTTTTT.

The rearrangement links TRBV7-2 to TRBJ2-5; a possible D gene is TRBD2 (6 bases). This CDR3 spans 12 amino acids. From germline, CDR1 is SGHTA and CDR2 FQGNSA. V was shortened by 3 bases and J by 5 bases, with 7 bases between the two germline ends. The CDR3, as DNA: TGTGCCAGCAGCTTTGGGGGGGAGACCCAGTACTTC. Amino acids: CASSFGGETQYF.

The chain has TRBV5-6 and TRBJ1-6; 8 bases map to TRBD1. The CDR3 consists of 14 residues. V was pared by 0 bases and J by 10 bases, with 3 bases of the junction left unmatched. CDR1 SGHDT and CDR2 YYEEEE come from the germline V gene. In DNA form, the CDR3 reads TGTGCCAGCAGCTTGGACAGGGGGATCTCACCCCTCCACTTT. It translates to CASSLDRGISPLHF.

Here the CDR3 reads CASSLSVSGLITNEQFF. DNA for the CDR3: TGTGCCAGCAGCTTGTCAGTGTCGGGACTCATCACGAATGAGCAGTTCTTC. The V and J genes are TRBV5-6 and TRBJ2-1; D is possibly TRBD2 (6 bases). The germline gives CDR1 SGHDT, CDR2 YYEEEE. V was cut by 1 base and J by 7 bases, with 21 bases left in between. The CDR3 is 17 residues long.

The chain recombines TRBV7-9 with TRBJ1-2; D is unresolved. V dropped 6 bases and J dropped 2 bases, with 10 bases sitting between them. The CDR3 loop spans 13 amino acids. The germline CDR1 and CDR2 sequences are SEHNR and FQNEAQ (reference sequence). The CDR3 DNA is TGTGCCAGCAGTCCGACGGGGAACTATGGCTACACCTTC. Residues: CASSPTGNYGYTF. Combining the CDR3 with reference TRBV7-9 and TRBJ1-2 gives the whole variable domain DTGVSQNPRHKITKRGQNVTFRCDPISEHNRLYWYRQTLGQGPEFLTYFQNEAQLEKSRLLSDRFSAERPKGSFSTLEIQRTEQGDSAMYLCASSPTGNYGYTFGSGTRLTVV.

The rearrangement links TRBV30 to TRBJ2-5, with 10 bases identical to TRBD1. V shed 3 bases, J shed 5 bases, and the junction held 3 bases outside the gene matches. The CDR3 runs 13 residues. Per the germline V gene, CDR1 is GTSNPN and CDR2 is SVGIG (reference sequence). The CDR3: CAWRKDRGETQYF. CDR3 coding DNA: TGTGCCTGGAGGAAGGACAGGGGGGAGACCCAGTACTTC.

The chain links TRBV4-3 to TRBJ2-7; the match to TRBD2 covers 9 bases. Trimming removed 0 bases from V and 1 base from J; junction bases left unmatched: 13. The CDR3 covers 19 residues. CDR1 LGHNA and CDR2 YSLEER come from the germline V gene. CDR3 region: CASSQDRWRASGNSYEQYF. Written as DNA, the CDR3 is TGCGCCAGCAGCCAAGATCGATGGAGGGCTAGCGGGAATTCCTACGAGCAGTACTTC.

The V gene is TRBV7-9, the J gene TRBJ2-2, with 8 bases aligning to TRBD1. The germline CDR1 and CDR2 sequences are SEHNR and FQNEAQ (reference sequence). CDR3 length: 17 residues. Unmatched junction bases numbered 7, after V lost 4 bases and J lost 0 bases. CDR3 amino acids: CASSSLWTGSNTGELFF. As DNA, the CDR3 is TGTGCCAGCAGCTCACTCTGGACAGGGTCGAACACCGGGGAGCTGTTTTTT.

The V gene is TRBV11-2, the J gene TRBJ2-2; D is possibly TRBD2 (6 bases). Germline V gene sequence: CDR1 SGHAT, CDR2 FQNNGV. Trimming shortened V by 5 bases and J by 2 bases, and 15 bases separated the two germline ends. The CDR3 is 16 amino acids. The CDR3 nucleotides are TGTGCCAGCAGCCCCGGGACTTTTCTAAACACCGGGGAGCTGTTTTTT. Translated: CASSPGTFLNTGELFF.

The rearrangement joins TRBV10-2 to TRBJ1-2; maybe TRBD1 (5 bases). V was trimmed by 3 bases and J by 4 bases, leaving 18 bases between them. The CDR3 has 16 residues. The germline V gene encodes CDR1 WSHSY and CDR2 SAAADI. The CDR3 bases are TGCGCCAGCAGTGAAACGCGACGGACATTTGGCTATGGCTACACCTTC. Translation: CASSETRRTFGYGYTF.

The chain carries TRBV5-1 and TRBJ1-2; D is undetermined. CDR1 SGHRS and CDR2 YFSETQ come from the germline V gene. CDR3 size: 13 residues. The V and J ends lost 0 bases and 3 bases respectively, with 6 bases between them. This CDR3 reads CASSLDTDYGYTF. For the CDR3, the DNA is TGCGCCAGCAGCTTGGATACAGACTATGGCTACACCTTC.

V gene TRBV27 combines with J gene TRBJ2-5; no reliable D call. CDR3 length: 15 residues. Trimming stripped 5 bases from V and 5 bases from J, with 18 bases between. Germline V gene sequence: CDR1 MNHEY, CDR2 SMNVEV (reference sequence). CDR3 DNA: TGTGCCAGCAGTCCCCTCTCGGAGCCCATTGAGACCCAGTACTTC. It is translated as CASSPLSEPIETQYF.

The chain couples TRBV5-4 to TRBJ2-5, with unresolved D. From germline, CDR1 is SGHNT and CDR2 YYREEE (reference sequence). There are 13 residues in the CDR3. V was cut by 4 bases and J by 4 bases, with 11 bases left in between. This chain's CDR3 is CASSLPPSETQYF. The CDR3 bases are TGTGCCAGCAGCCTCCCCCCGTCAGAGACCCAGTACTTC. Together with reference TRBV5-4 and TRBJ2-5, the CDR3 gives the full variable domain: ETGVTQSPTHLIKTRGQQVTLRCSSQSGHNTVSWYQQALGQGPQFIFQYYREEENGRGNFPPRFSGLQFPNYSSELNVNALELDDSALYLCASSLPPSETQYFGPGTRLLVL.

This chain joins TRBV25-1 and TRBJ1-2, with D uncertain. Trimming cost V 6 bases and J 0 bases, with 5 bases left between them. In germline, CDR1 is MGHDK, CDR2 SYGVNS. There are 12 residues in the CDR3. The CDR3 loop reads CASRTPNYGYTF. In DNA, the CDR3 is TGTGCCAGCAGGACACCTAACTATGGCTACACCTTC.

The chain has TRBV7-9 and TRBJ1-2; D remains ambiguous. This CDR3 spans 12 amino acids. CDR1 SEHNR and CDR2 FQNEAQ come from the germline V gene (reference sequence). V lost 5 bases and J 4 bases, leaving 8 bases between the germline ends. CDR3: CASSRPGYGYTF. Here the CDR3 DNA reads TGTGCCAGCAGCCGACCAGGCTATGGCTACACCTTC.

This chain joins TRBV7-2 and TRBJ2-7; 15 bases fit TRBD2. The V segment lost 4 bases and the J segment 7 bases; nucleotides outside the gene matches: 5. CDR1 is SGHTA, CDR2 FQGNSA, per germline. This CDR3 is built from 15 residues. CDR3 nucleotides: TGTGCCAGCAGCTGGACTAGCGGGGGGGCGTGGGAGCAGTACTTC. Its translation is CASSWTSGGAWEQYF.

The chain recombines TRBV4-3 with TRBJ2-1, with D tentatively TRBD1 (5 bases). Trimming removed 0 bases from V and 3 bases from J, with 9 bases in between. This CDR3 comprises 15 residues. The germline V gene has CDR1 LGHNA and CDR2 YSLEER. The CDR3: CASSQDLGVYNEQFF. The CDR3, as DNA: TGCGCCAGCAGCCAAGATTTAGGGGTCTACAATGAGCAGTTCTTC.

The V and J genes are TRBV6-5 and TRBJ1-4; TRBD1 agrees at 9 bases. The CDR3 is 15 residues long. Germline CDR1 is MNHEY and CDR2 is SVGAGI. J was trimmed by 7 bases and V by 6 bases; bases with no gene match: 9. CDR3 coding DNA: TGTGCCAGCAGCACCGGACAGGGGTATAGTGAAAAACTGTTTTTT. It translates to CASSTGQGYSEKLFF.

In its sample, this clone was seen once. This chain joins TRBV15 and TRBJ1-2, with a possible D match to TRBD1 (5 bases). Trimming took off 1 base at V and 5 bases at J, with 11 bases between the two ends. The CDR3 has 14 amino acids. The germline CDR1 and CDR2 sequences are LNHNV and YYDKDF (reference sequence). The CDR3 DNA reads TGTGCCACCAGCAGAGTGGGGCAACTTTATGGCTACACCTTC. Residues: CATSRVGQLYGYTF. Drawing the rest from reference TRBV15 and TRBJ1-2, the complete variable domain is DAMVIQNPRYQVTQFGKPVTLSCSQTLNHNVMYWYQQKSSQAPKLLFHYYDKDFNNEADTPDNFQSRRPNTSFCFLDIRSPGLGDTAMYLCATSRVGQLYGYTFGSGTRLTVV.

The chain links TRBV7-2 to TRBJ2-3; no firm D call. The germline CDR1 and CDR2 sequences are SGHTA and FQGNSA. Deletions cut 6 bases from V and 10 bases from J, with 17 bases between. The CDR3 has 13 residues. CDR3 protein: CASSLHVERPQYF. The CDR3 DNA is TGTGCCAGCAGTTTACATGTTGAGAGGCCGCAGTATTTT.